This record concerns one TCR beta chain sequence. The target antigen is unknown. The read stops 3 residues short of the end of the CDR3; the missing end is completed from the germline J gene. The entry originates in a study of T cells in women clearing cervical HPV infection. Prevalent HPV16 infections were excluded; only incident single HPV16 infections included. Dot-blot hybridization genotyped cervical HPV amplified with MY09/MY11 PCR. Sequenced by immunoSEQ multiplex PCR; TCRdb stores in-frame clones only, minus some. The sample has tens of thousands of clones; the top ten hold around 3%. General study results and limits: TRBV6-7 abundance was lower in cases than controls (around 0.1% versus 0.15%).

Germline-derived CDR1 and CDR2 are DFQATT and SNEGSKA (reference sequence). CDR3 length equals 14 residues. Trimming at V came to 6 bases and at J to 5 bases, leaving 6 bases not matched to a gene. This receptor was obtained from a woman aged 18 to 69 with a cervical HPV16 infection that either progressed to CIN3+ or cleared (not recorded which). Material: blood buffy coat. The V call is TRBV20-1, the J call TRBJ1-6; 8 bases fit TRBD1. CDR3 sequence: CSARTGLHNSPLHF. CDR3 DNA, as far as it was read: TGCAGTGCCAGGACAGGGCTGCATAATTCACCC.